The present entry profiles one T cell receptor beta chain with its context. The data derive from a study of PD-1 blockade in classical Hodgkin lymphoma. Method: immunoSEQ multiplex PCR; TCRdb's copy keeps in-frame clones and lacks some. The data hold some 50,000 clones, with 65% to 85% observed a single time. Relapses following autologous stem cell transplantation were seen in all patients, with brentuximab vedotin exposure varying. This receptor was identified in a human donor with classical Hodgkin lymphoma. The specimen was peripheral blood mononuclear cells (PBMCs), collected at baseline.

CDR3 nucleotides: TGCAGCGCCGGACAGGGGTACCAAGAGACCCAGTACTTC. This codes for CSAGQGYQETQYF. The chain has TRBV29-1 and TRBJ2-5; TRBD1 matches at 9 bases. From germline, CDR1 is SQVTM and CDR2 ANQGSEA. Unmatched junction bases numbered 3, after V lost 7 bases and J lost 0 bases. The CDR3 runs to 13 residues.